This T cell receptor (beta chain) derives from a study of T cells in Graves' hyperthyroidism and ophthalmopathy. RNA transcripts provided the source from which TCR beta CDR3 regions were amplified. Researchers ran a first-round RT-PCR on the TCR CDR3 using the HTBI primer set. TCRdb re-analysed the multiplex PCR reads in MiXCR, keeping a single row per CDR3 protein. The sample has hundreds of thousands of distinct CDR3 sequences, 38% seen once. V dropped 6 bases and J dropped 15 bases, with 18 bases sitting between them. The CDR3 totals 13 residues. This clonotype was counted only a few times. Its target is unknown. Study findings and constraints: Most thyroid clonotypes that were expanded above 0.001 also turned up in blood. The model anticipated ophthalmopathy a median approximately six months pre-onset. Patients with ophthalmopathy were separated from those with stable hyperthyroidism by a 13 V-J model.

PBMCs came from 10 ml fresh peripheral blood. This sequence joins TRBV12-3 or TRBV12-4 and TRBJ1-6; the D gene is possibly TRBD1 (5 bases). This TCR derives from a man aged 18 to 29 with Graves' hyperthyroidism. Sequencing used blood. CDR3 DNA sequence: TGTGCCAGCAGGGCTGAAGGGGTGGTACGCCTCCACTTT. Translated, it gives CASRAEGVVRLHF.